This TCR beta chain is from a study of blood T cell repertoires in COVID-19. About the research overall: Sites in the United States, Italy and Spain provided acute and convalescent COVID-19 samples. In each case, the material was cDNA or gDNA derived from T cells, B-cell-depleted T cells, or PBMCs.

In the source study's methods: By means of reference gene primer amplification, nucleated cell counts were estimated. Assay used: immunoSEQ multiplex PCR; TCRdb lists only in-frame clones, some missing. D and trimming were read from the DNA, whereas the V and J calls and clone size are those reported in that table. This table has 110,000 to 150,000 clones, 75% to 85% appearing once. V shed 5 bases and J shed 4 bases, with 12 bases lying between them. This CDR3 is 13 amino acids long. This chain uses TRBV12-3 or TRBV12-4 with TRBJ2-7, with D maybe TRBD2 (6 bases). Specimen: peripheral blood. This TCR was sampled from a woman of 80 years or more with acute or convalescent COVID-19. The CDR3 loop reads CASSPLGRYEQYF. The CDR3 nucleotides read TGTGCCAGCAGTCCACTAGGGAGGTACGAGCAGTACTTC.